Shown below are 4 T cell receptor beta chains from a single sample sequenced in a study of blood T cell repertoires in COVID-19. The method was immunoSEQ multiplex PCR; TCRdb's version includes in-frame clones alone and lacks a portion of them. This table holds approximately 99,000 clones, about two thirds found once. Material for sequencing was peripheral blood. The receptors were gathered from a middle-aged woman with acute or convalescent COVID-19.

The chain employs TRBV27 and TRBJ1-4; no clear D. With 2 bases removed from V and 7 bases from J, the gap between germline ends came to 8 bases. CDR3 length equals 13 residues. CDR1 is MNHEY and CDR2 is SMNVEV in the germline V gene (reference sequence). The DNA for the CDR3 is TGTGCCAGCAGTTTAATGACGGGTGAAAAACTGTTTTTT. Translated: CASSLMTGEKLFF.

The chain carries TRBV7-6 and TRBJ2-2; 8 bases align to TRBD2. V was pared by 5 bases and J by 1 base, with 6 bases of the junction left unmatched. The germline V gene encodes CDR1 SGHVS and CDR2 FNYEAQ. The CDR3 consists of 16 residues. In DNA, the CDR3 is TGTGCCAGCAGCCGCCACAGCGGGGGGAACACCGGGGAGCTGTTTTTT. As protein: CASSRHSGGNTGELFF.

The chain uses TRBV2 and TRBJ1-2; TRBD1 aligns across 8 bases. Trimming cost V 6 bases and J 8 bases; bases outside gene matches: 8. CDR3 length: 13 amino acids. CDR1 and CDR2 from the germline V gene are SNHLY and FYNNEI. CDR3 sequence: CASRTDRGKGYTF. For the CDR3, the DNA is TGTGCCAGCAGAACAGACAGGGGAAAAGGCTACACCTTC.

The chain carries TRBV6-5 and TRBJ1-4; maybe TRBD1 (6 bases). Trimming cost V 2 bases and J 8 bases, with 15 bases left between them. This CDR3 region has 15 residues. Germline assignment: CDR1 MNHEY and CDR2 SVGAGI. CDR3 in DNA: TGTGCCAGCAGTTACCGTCCGGGGGGCGTCGAAAAACTGTTTTTT. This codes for CASSYRPGGVEKLFF.